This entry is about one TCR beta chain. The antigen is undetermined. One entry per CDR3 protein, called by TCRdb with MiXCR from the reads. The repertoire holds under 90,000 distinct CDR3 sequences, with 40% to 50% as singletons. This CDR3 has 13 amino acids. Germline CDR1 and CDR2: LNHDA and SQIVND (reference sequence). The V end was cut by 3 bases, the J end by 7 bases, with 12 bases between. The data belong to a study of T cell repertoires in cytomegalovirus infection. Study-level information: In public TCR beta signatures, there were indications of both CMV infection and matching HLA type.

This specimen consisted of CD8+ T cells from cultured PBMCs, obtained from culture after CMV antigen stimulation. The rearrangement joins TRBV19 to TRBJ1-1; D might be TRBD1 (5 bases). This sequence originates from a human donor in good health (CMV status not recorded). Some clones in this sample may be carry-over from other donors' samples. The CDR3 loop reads CASSIRGLSEAFF. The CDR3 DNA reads TGTGCCAGTAGTATCCGGGGGTTGAGTGAAGCTTTCTTT.